This T cell receptor beta chain came from a study of shared clonotypes between healthy human individuals. For the study at large: Sampling drew on donors who were a couple of women and three men aged 18 to 49.

This clone showed up just once. TCRdb's copy holds only in-frame clones and misses some; the assay was immunoSEQ multiplex PCR. The sample contains about 500,000 clones, approximately 77% of which appear only once. After removal of 6 bases from V and 1 base from J, the junction contained 3 bases not matched to a gene. This CDR3 comprises 14 residues. CDR1 is SNHLY and CDR2 is FYNNEI in the germline V gene. Sequenced material: PBMCs. The clonotype originates from a woman aged 40 to 55 in good health. Some clones in this sample may be carry-over from other donors' samples. The rearrangement joins TRBV2 to TRBJ2-1; 7 nucleotides line up with TRBD1. In DNA form, the CDR3 reads TGTGCCAGCAGGGAGACAGGGTCCTACAATGAGCAGTTCTTC. As protein: CASRETGSYNEQFF.